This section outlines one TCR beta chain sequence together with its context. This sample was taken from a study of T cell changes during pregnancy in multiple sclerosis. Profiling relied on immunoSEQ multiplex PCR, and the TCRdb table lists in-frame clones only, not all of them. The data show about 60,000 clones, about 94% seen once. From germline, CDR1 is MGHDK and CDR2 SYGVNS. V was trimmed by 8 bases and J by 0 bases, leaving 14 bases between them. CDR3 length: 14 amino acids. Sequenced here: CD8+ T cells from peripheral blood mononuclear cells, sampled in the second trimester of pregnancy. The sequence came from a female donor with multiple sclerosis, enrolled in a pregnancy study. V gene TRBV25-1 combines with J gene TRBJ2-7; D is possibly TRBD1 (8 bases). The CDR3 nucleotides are TGTGCCAGCCGGACAGGGAGGGACTCCTACGAGCAGTACTTC. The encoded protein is CASRTGRDSYEQYF.